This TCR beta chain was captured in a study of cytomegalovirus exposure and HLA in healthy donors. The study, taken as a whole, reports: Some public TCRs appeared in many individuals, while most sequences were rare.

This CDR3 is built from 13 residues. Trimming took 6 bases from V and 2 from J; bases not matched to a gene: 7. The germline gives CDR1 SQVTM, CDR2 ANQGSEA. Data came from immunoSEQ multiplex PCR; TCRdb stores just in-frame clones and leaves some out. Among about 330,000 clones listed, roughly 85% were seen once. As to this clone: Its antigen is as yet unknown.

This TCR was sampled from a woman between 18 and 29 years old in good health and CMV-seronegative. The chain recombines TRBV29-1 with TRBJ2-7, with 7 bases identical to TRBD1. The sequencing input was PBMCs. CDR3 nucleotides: TGCAGCGTCTCCGGGACAGTGGCCTACGAGCAGTACTTC. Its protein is CSVSGTVAYEQYF.